This paragraph reports one TCR beta chain. As yet, its antigen is unknown. This entry is derived from a study of T cell responses to AZD1222 COVID-19 vaccine. Sequencing was performed with immunoSEQ multiplex PCR; in TCRdb, only in-frame clones are kept and a portion is missing. In the table there are about 120,000 clones, about nine tenths of which are singletons. Germline CDR1 is LNHDA and CDR2 is SQIVND (reference sequence). The CDR3 is 14 residues long. Trimming shortened V by 6 bases and J by 5 bases, and 17 bases separated the two germline ends. Study results and caveats: The reported proportion of spike-specific TCRs targeting unmutated variant regions was nearly half.

The clonotype comes from an adult who received the MenACWY meningococcal vaccine as a control. The sample was peripheral blood, taken 28 days after the second dose of the MenACWY control vaccine. V usage is TRBV19 and J usage is TRBJ2-7, with D maybe TRBD1 (6 bases). CDR3: CASREQGSSHEQYF. In nucleotides, the CDR3 is TGTGCCAGTAGGGAACAGGGTTCATCCCACGAGCAGTACTTC.